This TCR beta chain was identified during a study of T cell responses to AZD1222 COVID-19 vaccine. TCRdb's table, derived via immunoSEQ multiplex PCR, lists solely in-frame clones and lacks some. Of more than 100,000 clones in the sample, about nine tenths were seen once. With 4 bases removed from V and 2 bases from J, the gap between germline ends came to 10 bases. Germline values: CDR1 SGHDT, CDR2 YYEEEE. CDR3 size: 13 residues. This clone is a singleton in its sample. What it recognizes is unknown. General study findings and limits: Mostly white British, mostly female donors; authors suggested clonal diversity may be underestimated. Regions left unmutated in variants are reportedly the target of nearly half of spike-specific TCRs.

The chain combines TRBV5-6 with TRBJ2-7, with a possible D match to TRBD2 (5 bases). Sequenced material: peripheral blood, taken on day 0 of AZD1222 vaccination. The TCR comes from an adult in good health. The CDR3 DNA reads TGTGCCAGCAGCCTCGGGAACACCTACGAGCAGTACTTC. This gives the protein CASSLGNTYEQYF.